This T cell receptor beta chain is from a study of T cell clonotyping in hematopoietic cell transplantation. Measured with immunoSEQ multiplex PCR; TCRdb has only the in-frame clones, and not every one. The data hold some 16,000 clones, with 93% observed a single time. Trimming left V 5 bases short and J 4 bases short, with 14 bases between. The CDR3 totals 14 residues. Germline V gene data show CDR1 as SGHAT and CDR2 as FQNNGV. Sample time point: recipient sample about 28 days before transplant, after cytoreduction. Here the sequenced sample was peripheral blood mononuclear cells, taken before stem cell transplant. The sequence was obtained from a man aged 18-30 years with biphenotypic leukemia. Some clones in this sample may be carry-over from other donors' samples. The V gene is TRBV11-2, the J gene TRBJ1-1; perhaps TRBD1 as D (6 bases). For the CDR3, the DNA is TGTGCCAGCAGCGAATCGGTACAGGGCACTGAAGCTTTCTTT. Its protein is CASSESVQGTEAFF. Based on the CDR3 plus reference TRBV11-2 and TRBJ1-1, the full variable domain is EAGVAQSPRYKIIEKRQSVAFWCNPISGHATLYWYQQILGQGPKLLIQFQNNGVVDDSQLPKDRFSAERLKGVDSTLKIQPAKLEDSAVYLCASSESVQGTEAFFGQGTRLTVV.